The 7 T cell receptor beta chains below were found in one sample sequenced in a study of blood T cell repertoires in COVID-19. Only in-frame clones appear in the TCRdb table, and some are missing; sequencing was by immunoSEQ multiplex PCR. The profile covers 90,000 or so clones, with around 89% appearing a single time and over 0.45% taken by the ten largest. Sequenced: peripheral blood. The origin of the receptors is a man aged 55 to 69 with acute or convalescent COVID-19.

This clone was detected once. This chain uses TRBV18 with TRBJ1-1; a weak D match, TRBD1 (5 bases). The CDR3 contains 14 residues. Germline-derived CDR1 and CDR2 are KGHSH and LQKENI. V lost 3 bases to trimming and J lost 4 bases, with 12 bases between them. The CDR3 region has the DNA TGTGCCAGCTCACCGGCAGTAAGGGGCACTGAAGCTTTCTTT. Protein sequence: CASSPAVRGTEAFF.

V usage is TRBV7-9 and J usage is TRBJ2-1, with D maybe TRBD1 (5 bases). CDR1 is SEHNR, CDR2 FQNEAQ, per germline (reference sequence). V shed 0 bases and J shed 8 bases, with 14 bases lying between them. This CDR3 is 15 amino acids long. CDR3 DNA sequence: TGTGCCAGCAGCTTAGCCGGAGCAGGGCCAGATGAGCAGTTCTTC. Protein sequence: CASSLAGAGPDEQFF.

This clone was seen just once. This chain joins TRBV19 and TRBJ2-5; weak D call: TRBD1 (6 bases). Trimming left V 2 bases short and J 2 bases short, with 6 bases between. The germline V gene has CDR1 LNHDA and CDR2 SQIVND (reference sequence). The CDR3 covers 13 residues. This CDR3 reads CASSIQGQETQYF. The CDR3 nucleotides are TGTGCCAGTAGTATACAGGGGCAAGAGACCCAGTACTTC. The variable domain in full, completed from reference TRBV19 and TRBJ2-5, reads DGGITQSPKYLFRKEGQNVTLSCEQNLNHDAMYWYRQDPGQGLRLIYYSQIVNDFQKGDIAEGYSVSREKKESFPLTVTSAQKNPTAFYLCASSIQGQETQYFGPGTRLLVL.

This chain uses TRBV24-1 with TRBJ2-1, with 11 nucleotides matching TRBD2. Trimming took 0 bases from V and 8 from J; bases not matched to a gene: 5. The CDR3 runs to 16 residues. Germline V gene lookup returns CDR1 KGHDR and CDR2 SFDVKD. CDR3 sequence reads: CATSDLGSGRADEQFF. The CDR3 nucleotides are TGTGCCACCAGTGATTTGGGTAGCGGGAGGGCTGATGAGCAGTTCTTC.

The DNA for the CDR3 is TGTGCCAGCAGCTTAGGGAGCCGACAAGAAAAACTGTTTTTT. It is translated as CASSLGSRQEKLFF. The J gene is TRBJ1-4, the V gene TRBV5-5, with unresolved D. V dropped 2 bases and J dropped 8 bases, with 13 bases sitting between them. The CDR3 sequence is 14 residues long. Looked up from germline, CDR1 is SGHKS and CDR2 is YYEKEE (reference sequence).

The chain joins TRBV6-5 to TRBJ1-5, with D maybe TRBD1 (6 bases). The V and J ends lost 5 bases and 3 bases respectively, with 11 bases between them. This CDR3 contains 14 residues. The germline V gene encodes CDR1 MNHEY and CDR2 SVGAGI. CDR3 in DNA: TGTGCCAGCAGTCGAGGACAGTTCAATCAGCCCCAGCATTTT. As protein: CASSRGQFNQPQHF.

V usage is TRBV7-3 and J usage is TRBJ2-1; the D gene is possibly TRBD1 (6 bases). CDR1 and CDR2 (germline): SGHTA, FQGTGA. This CDR3 contains 14 residues. The V end was cut by 4 bases, the J end by 5 bases, with 12 bases between. For the CDR3, the DNA is TGTGCCAGCAGCTCCCGGGACAAGCACAATGAGCAGTTCTTC. It translates to CASSSRDKHNEQFF. Full variable domain (remainder filled in from reference TRBV7-3 and TRBJ2-1): GAGVSQTPSNKVTEKGKYVELRCDPISGHTALYWYRQSLGQGPEFLIYFQGTGAADDSGLPNDRFFAVRPEGSVSTLKIQRTERGDSAVYLCASSSRDKHNEQFFGPGTRLTVL.